This is a list of T cell receptor beta chains from one sample in a study of cytomegalovirus exposure and HLA in healthy donors. Using immunoSEQ multiplex PCR, the repertoire was profiled, and TCRdb retains in-frame clones only, with some absent. Of about 200,000 clones in the sample, over 75% are singletons; the top ten hold 1.5% to 2.5%. Sequencing was carried out using PBMCs. The receptors come from a young woman in good health and CMV-seropositive. Each CDR3 is given with its conserved first and last residue. The D gene is left open where the match is weak. Clone size is given for some rows only: seen once, a few or many times, or a class if the clone is expanded.

>TRBJ2-2|TRBD2|NA|TRBV5-1
CASSSGLARTGELFF
TGCGCCAGCAGCTCGGGACTAGCGCGCACCGGGGAGCTGTTTTTT
>TRBJ1-1|NA|NA|TRBV7-7
CASSKNRDTEAFF
TGTGCTAGCAGCAAAAACAGGGACACTGAAGCTTTCTTT
>TRBJ2-2|NA|NA|TRBV5-6
CASSYTKGFSVRTGELFF
TGTGCCAGCAGCTATACCAAGGGGTTCAGCGTACGCACCGGGGAGCTGTTTTTT
>TRBJ2-7|TRBD2|NA|TRBV6-5
CASSYSTSGSTYEQYF
TGTGCCAGCAGTTACTCGACTAGCGGGAGTACCTACGAGCAGTACTTC
>TRBJ2-7|TRBD2|NA|TRBV15
CATSRVGSGSYEQYF
TGTGCCACCAGCAGAGTGGGAAGCGGGAGCTACGAGCAGTACTTC
>TRBJ1-1|NA|NA|TRBV5-6
CASSLTGTMNTEAFF
TGTGCCAGCAGCTTGACCGGGACAATGAACACTGAAGCTTTCTTT
>TRBJ2-2|NA|NA|TRBV29-1
CSVDRGNTGELFF
TGCAGCGTTGACAGGGGTAACACCGGGGAGCTGTTTTTT
>TRBJ2-7|TRBD2|NA|TRBV28
CASRIWTSGDSYEQYF
TGTGCCAGCAGAATTTGGACTAGCGGAGACTCCTACGAGCAGTACTTC
>TRBJ2-2|NA|NA|TRBV9
CASSVGQEIGELFF
TGTGCCAGCAGCGTAGGACAGGAGATCGGGGAGCTGTTTTTT
>TRBJ1-2|NA|NA|TRBV27
CASSYSGGAGYGYTF
TGTGCCAGCAGTTATAGTGGGGGCGCAGGCTATGGCTACACCTTC
>TRBJ2-1|TRBD2|NA|TRBV5-1
CASSLVFGTSGYNEQFF
TGCGCCAGCAGCTTGGTTTTTGGGACTAGCGGATACAATGAGCAGTTCTTC
>TRBJ2-3|NA|NA|TRBV19
CASSTDRRSTDTQYF
TGTGCCAGTAGTACCGACAGGCGAAGCACAGATACGCAGTATTTT
>TRBJ1-2|NA|few|TRBV7-6
CASSLAEGVGYGYTF
TGTGCCAGCAGCTTAGCCGAGGGGGTTGGCTATGGCTACACCTTC
>TRBJ1-1|NA|NA|TRBV9
CASSLGGGTEAFF
TGTGCCAGCAGCCTCGGGGGGGGCACTGAAGCTTTCTTT
>TRBJ2-7|NA|NA|TRBV7-9
CASSRVTEKTYEQYF
TGTGCCAGCAGCCGCGTGACTGAGAAAACCTACGAGCAGTACTTC
>TRBJ1-4|NA|NA|TRBV4-1
CASSQVGRTNEKLFF
TGCGCCAGCAGCCAAGTTGGCAGGACTAATGAAAAACTGTTTTTT
>TRBJ2-1|TRBD2|NA|TRBV30
CARTGRLAGPYNEQFF
TGTGCCCGAACCGGCCGACTAGCGGGACCCTACAATGAGCAGTTCTTC
>TRBJ2-6|NA|once|TRBV5-6
CASSLAGGSGANVLTF
TGTGCCAGCAGCTTGGCCGGAGGATCTGGGGCCAACGTCCTGACTTTC
>TRBJ2-2|TRBD1|medium-sized|TRBV6-4
CASSRTGGGTGELFF
TGTGCCAGCAGTCGGACAGGGGGAGGAACCGGGGAGCTGTTTTTT
>TRBJ1-5|NA|NA|TRBV30
CAWSPGSGSNQPQHF
TGTGCCTGGAGCCCGGGAAGTGGTAGCAATCAGCCCCAGCATTTT
>TRBJ2-7|TRBD1|NA|TRBV30
CAWSVGTDQSYEQYF
TGTGCCTGGAGTGTCGGGACAGACCAATCCTACGAGCAGTACTTC
>TRBJ1-1|NA|NA|TRBV6-5
CASSLNRIMNTEAFF
TGTGCCAGCAGTCTGAACAGGATTATGAACACTGAAGCTTTCTTT
>TRBJ2-7|TRBD1|NA|TRBV27
CASSSGTATYEQYF
TGTGCCAGCAGCTCCGGGACAGCCACCTACGAGCAGTACTTC
>TRBJ1-1|TRBD1|NA|TRBV28
CASRLGDREAFF
TGTGCCAGCAGACTAGGGGACAGGGAAGCTTTCTTT
>TRBJ2-1|TRBD1|NA|TRBV5-4
CASSLGGGQGPYNEQFF
TGTGCCAGCAGCTTGGGGGGGGGACAGGGGCCCTACAATGAGCAGTTCTTC
>TRBJ2-5|TRBD2|NA|TRBV10-3
CAILAETQETQYF
TGTGCCATCCTAGCGGAGACCCAAGAGACCCAGTACTTC
>TRBJ1-2|TRBD1|NA|TRBV5-1
CASSLMTGGNGYTF
TGCGCCAGCAGCTTAATGACAGGGGGAAATGGCTACACCTTC
>TRBJ2-3|TRBD1|NA|TRBV19
CACTTGTGGSDTQYF
TGTGCCTGCACCACCGGGACAGGAGGGTCAGATACGCAGTATTTT
>TRBJ1-4|NA|NA|TRBV29-1
CSVSTGGVGKLFF
TGCAGCGTCAGCACCGGGGGAGTAGGAAAACTGTTTTTT
>TRBJ2-3|TRBD2|NA|TRBV5-4
CASSVPTSGRMSDTQYF
TGTGCCAGCAGCGTACCGACTAGCGGGAGAATGTCAGATACGCAGTATTTT
>TRBJ2-1|TRBD2|NA|TRBV30
CAWRLIAGAYNEQFF
TGTGCCTGGAGACTCATAGCGGGAGCCTACAATGAGCAGTTCTTC
>TRBJ2-3|NA|NA|TRBV6-5
CASSQTDTQYF
TGTGCCAGCAGTCAGACAGATACGCAGTATTTT
>TRBJ2-7|NA|NA|TRBV27
CASRGKIRVTYEQYF
TGTGCCAGCCGAGGAAAAATACGGGTTACCTACGAGCAGTACTTC
>TRBJ1-5|TRBD1|NA|TRBV28
CASSYSRGTGKSNQPQHF
TGTGCCAGCAGTTACTCCCGGGGGACAGGGAAAAGCAATCAGCCCCAGCATTTT
>TRBJ1-1|NA|NA|TRBV4-1
CASSQGGFEMNTEAFF
TGCGCCAGCAGCCAAGGGGGCTTCGAGATGAACACTGAAGCTTTCTTT
>TRBJ2-1|TRBD2|NA|TRBV7-9
CASSLVAGGANEQFF
TGTGCCAGCAGCTTAGTAGCGGGAGGTGCAAATGAGCAGTTCTTC
>TRBJ2-5|NA|NA|TRBV5-1
CASSSTEPNQETQYF
TGCGCCAGCAGCTCAACAGAGCCTAATCAAGAGACCCAGTACTTC
>TRBJ1-2|NA|NA|TRBV28
CASRGRALGYGYTF
TGTGCCAGCAGGGGGAGGGCCCTAGGGTATGGCTACACCTTC
>TRBJ1-1|NA|NA|TRBV20-1
CSSTLNTEAFF
TGCAGTAGCACGCTGAACACTGAAGCTTTCTTT
>TRBJ1-2|NA|NA|TRBV5-4
CASSPYPGGQGGYTF
TGTGCCAGCAGCCCCTACCCGGGGGGTCAGGGTGGCTACACCTTC
>TRBJ1-4|NA|NA|TRBV7-8
CASSLVRITTGNPSTNEKLFF
TGTGCCAGCAGCTTAGTCCGAATTACAACAGGGAACCCTTCAACTAATGAAAAACTGTTTTTT
>TRBJ2-1|TRBD2|NA|TRBV7-2
CASSSPRSTSGTAYNEQFF
TGTGCCAGCAGCTCCCCCCGGTCGACTAGCGGGACCGCCTACAATGAGCAGTTCTTC
>TRBJ2-2|NA|NA|TRBV2
CASSVEGKGAGELFF
TGTGCCAGCAGTGTGGAGGGGAAAGGCGCCGGGGAGCTGTTTTTT
>TRBJ1-2|NA|NA|TRBV20-1
CSAERGNGYTF
TGCAGTGCCGAAAGGGGTAACGGCTACACCTTC
>TRBJ1-1|NA|NA|TRBV27
CASSFGIKSSEAFF
TGTGCCAGCAGTTTTGGTATTAAGTCGAGTGAAGCTTTCTTT
>TRBJ1-2|NA|NA|TRBV9
CASSVSGGDANYGYTF
TGTGCCAGCAGCGTAAGTGGCGGGGACGCTAACTATGGCTACACCTTC
>TRBJ1-5|NA|few|TRBV28
CASSLQGQSNQPQHF
TGTGCCAGCAGTTTACAGGGGCAGAGCAATCAGCCCCAGCATTTT
>TRBJ2-3|NA|once|TRBV6-1
CASRASHAVPDTQYF
TGTGCCAGCAGAGCTTCACACGCGGTTCCAGATACGCAGTATTTT
>TRBJ2-3|TRBD2|once|TRBV10-3
CAISEGAGADTQYF
TGTGCCATCAGTGAGGGGGCGGGAGCAGATACGCAGTATTTT
>TRBJ1-2|NA|few|TRBV11-2
CASSLSQGRYGYTF
TGTGCCAGCAGCTTAAGCCAGGGGCGCTATGGCTACACCTTC